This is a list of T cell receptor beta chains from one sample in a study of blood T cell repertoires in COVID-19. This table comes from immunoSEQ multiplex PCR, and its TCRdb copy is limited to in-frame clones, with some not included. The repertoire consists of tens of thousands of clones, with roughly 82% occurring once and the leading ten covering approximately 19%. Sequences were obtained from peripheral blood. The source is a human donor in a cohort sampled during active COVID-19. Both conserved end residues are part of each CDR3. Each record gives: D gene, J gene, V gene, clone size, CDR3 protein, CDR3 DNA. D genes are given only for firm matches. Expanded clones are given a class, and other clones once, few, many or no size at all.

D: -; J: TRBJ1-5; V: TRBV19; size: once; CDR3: CASIDRGNQPQHF; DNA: TGTGCCAGTATCGATAGGGGGAATCAGCCCCAGCATTTT
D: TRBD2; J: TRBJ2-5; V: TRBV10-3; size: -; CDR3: CAISEGLAGDGETQYF; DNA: TGTGCCATCAGTGAGGGCCTGGCGGGGGACGGGGAGACCCAGTACTTC
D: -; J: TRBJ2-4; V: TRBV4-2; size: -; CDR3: CASSQATGPSNIQYF; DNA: TGTGCCAGCAGCCAAGCTACAGGGCCTAGTAACATTCAGTACTTC
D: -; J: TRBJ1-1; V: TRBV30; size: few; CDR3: CAWSLERTGAFF; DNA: TGTGCCTGGAGTCTTGAGCGAACAGGGGCTTTCTTT
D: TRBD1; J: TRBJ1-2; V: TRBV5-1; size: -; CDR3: CASSLAGDRGYYGYTF; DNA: TGCGCCAGCAGCTTGGCAGGGGACAGGGGATACTATGGCTACACCTTC
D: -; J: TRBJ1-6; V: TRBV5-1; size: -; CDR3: CASSLDRGGYNSPLHF; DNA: TGCGCCAGCAGCTTGGACCGGGGAGGCTATAATTCACCCCTCCACTTT
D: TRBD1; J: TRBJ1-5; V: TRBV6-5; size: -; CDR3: CASSYSAGGGQPQHF; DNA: TGTGCCAGCAGTTACTCGGCGGGAGGGGGCCAGCCCCAGCATTTT
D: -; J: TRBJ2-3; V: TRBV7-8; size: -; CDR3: CASSLKAGRRTDTQYF; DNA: TGTGCCAGCAGCTTAAAGGCAGGGCGACGCACAGATACGCAGTATTTT
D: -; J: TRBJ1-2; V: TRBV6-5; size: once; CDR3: CASRAEVGLMTF; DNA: TGTGCCAGCAGGGCGGAGGTCGGGCTTATGACCTTC
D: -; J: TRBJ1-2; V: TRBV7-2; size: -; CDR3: CASGFVMRGYTF; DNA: TGTGCCAGCGGATTCGTGATGCGGGGCTACACCTTC
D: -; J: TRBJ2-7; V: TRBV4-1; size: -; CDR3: CASSQDMRELYEQYF; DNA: TGCGCCAGCAGCCAAGATATGAGGGAGCTTTACGAGCAGTACTTC
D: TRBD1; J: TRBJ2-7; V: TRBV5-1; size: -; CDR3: CASSVQGPENEQYF; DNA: TGCGCCAGCAGCGTACAGGGGCCGGAGAACGAGCAGTACTTC
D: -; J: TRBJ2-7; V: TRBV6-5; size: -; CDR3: CASSYSGPGEYEQYF; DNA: TGTGCCAGCAGTTACTCAGGGCCTGGGGAGTACGAGCAGTACTTC
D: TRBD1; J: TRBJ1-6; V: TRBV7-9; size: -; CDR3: CASSQPGQNFLRGSPLHF; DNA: TGTGCCAGCAGCCAACCGGGACAGAATTTTCTCCGGGGATCACCCCTCCACTTT
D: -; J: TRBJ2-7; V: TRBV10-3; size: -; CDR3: CAIEVQGGGQYF; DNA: TGTGCCATCGAGGTCCAGGGGGGTGGGCAGTACTTC
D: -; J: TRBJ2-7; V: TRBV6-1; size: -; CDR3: CASSDIYEQYF; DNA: TGTGCCAGCAGTGATATCTACGAGCAGTACTTC
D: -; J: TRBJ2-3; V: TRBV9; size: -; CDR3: CASSKDSPSTDTQYF; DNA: TGTGCCAGCAGCAAGGACAGTCCCAGCACAGATACGCAGTATTTT
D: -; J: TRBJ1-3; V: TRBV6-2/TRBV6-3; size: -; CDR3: CASSYAGPSGAGNTIYF; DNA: TGTGCCAGCAGTTACGCCGGTCCTTCGGGAGCTGGAAACACCATATATTTT
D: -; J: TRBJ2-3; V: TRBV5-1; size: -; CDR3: CASSLGSPEADTQYF; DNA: TGCGCCAGCAGCTTGGGATCCCCCGAGGCAGATACGCAGTATTTT
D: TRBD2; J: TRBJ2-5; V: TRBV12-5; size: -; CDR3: CASGLNPGLAGGLETQYF; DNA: TGTGCTAGTGGTTTGAATCCGGGACTAGCGGGGGGGCTGGAGACCCAGTACTTC
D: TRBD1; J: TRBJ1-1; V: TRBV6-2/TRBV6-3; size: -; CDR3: CASSFRDRGGAFF; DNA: TGTGCCAGCAGTTTCCGGGACAGGGGTGGAGCTTTCTTT
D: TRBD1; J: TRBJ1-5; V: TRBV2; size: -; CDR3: CASISGTDSNQPQHF; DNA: TGTGCCAGCATCTCCGGGACAGATAGCAATCAGCCCCAGCATTTT
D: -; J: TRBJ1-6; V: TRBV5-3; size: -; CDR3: CARSLAYSPLHF; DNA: TGTGCCAGAAGCTTGGCCTATTCACCCCTCCACTTT
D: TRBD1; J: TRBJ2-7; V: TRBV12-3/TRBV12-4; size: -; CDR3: CASTPGGSYEQYF; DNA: TGTGCCAGCACCCCAGGGGGATCATACGAGCAGTACTTC
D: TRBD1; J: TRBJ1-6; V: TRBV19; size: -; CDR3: CASSNRDSNSPLHF; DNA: TGTGCCAGTAGTAACCGGGACAGTAATTCACCCCTCCACTTT
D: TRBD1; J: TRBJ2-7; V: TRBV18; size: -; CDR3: CASFRDRALEQYF; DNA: TGTGCCAGCTTCCGGGACAGGGCTCTCGAGCAGTACTTC
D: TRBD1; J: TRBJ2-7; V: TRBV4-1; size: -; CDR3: CASSQFGTGSYEQYF; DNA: TGCGCCAGCAGCCAGTTCGGGACAGGGAGCTACGAGCAGTACTTC
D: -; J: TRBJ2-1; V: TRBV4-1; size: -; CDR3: CASSQVARYNEQFF; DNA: TGCGCCAGCAGCCAAGTGGCAAGATACAATGAGCAGTTCTTC
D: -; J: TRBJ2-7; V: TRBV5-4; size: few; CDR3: CASSPPDRLYEQYF; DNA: TGTGCCAGCAGCCCCCCGGACAGACTCTACGAGCAGTACTTC
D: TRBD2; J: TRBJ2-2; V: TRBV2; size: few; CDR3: CARQTGRVPAGELFF; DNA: TGTGCCAGACAAACGGGGAGGGTACCGGCCGGGGAGCTGTTTTTT
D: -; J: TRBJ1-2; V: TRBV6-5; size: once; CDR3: CASTARGVGYTF; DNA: TGTGCCAGCACCGCGCGGGGTGTTGGCTACACCTTC
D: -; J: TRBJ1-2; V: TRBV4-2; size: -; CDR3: CASSRYNTDRLIGYTF; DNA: TGTGCCAGCAGCCGATATAATACTGACAGATTAATAGGCTACACCTTC
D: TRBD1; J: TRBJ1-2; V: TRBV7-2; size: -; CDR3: CASSQYRDSAGGYTF; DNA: TGTGCCAGCAGCCAATATAGGGACAGCGCAGGCGGCTACACCTTC
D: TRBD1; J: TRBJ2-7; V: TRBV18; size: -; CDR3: CASSQGPGQVGYEQYF; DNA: TGTGCCAGCTCACAAGGGCCGGGACAGGTCGGATACGAGCAGTACTTC
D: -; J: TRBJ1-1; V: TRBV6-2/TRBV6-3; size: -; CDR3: CASSPSDIMNTEAFF; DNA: TGTGCCAGCAGTCCGAGTGATATCATGAACACTGAAGCTTTCTTT
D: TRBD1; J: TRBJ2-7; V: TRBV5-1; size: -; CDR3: CASSLGTGGFEQYF; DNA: TGCGCCAGCAGCTTGGGGACAGGGGGATTCGAGCAGTACTTC
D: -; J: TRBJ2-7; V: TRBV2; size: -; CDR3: CASGGQGNTEQYF; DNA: TGTGCCAGCGGAGGGCAGGGAAATACCGAGCAGTACTTC
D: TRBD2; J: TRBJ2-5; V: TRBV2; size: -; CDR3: CASRTPGGRLETQYF; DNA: TGTGCCAGCAGAACTCCGGGGGGGCGTTTGGAGACCCAGTACTTC
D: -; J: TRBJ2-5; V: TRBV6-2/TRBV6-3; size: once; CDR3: CASSYTLFGTQYF; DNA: TGTGCCAGCAGTTACACGCTATTCGGGACCCAGTACTTC
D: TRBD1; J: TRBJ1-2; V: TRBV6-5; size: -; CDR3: CASSVTGTGKGYTF; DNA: TGTGCCAGCAGCGTAACCGGGACAGGGAAAGGCTACACCTTC
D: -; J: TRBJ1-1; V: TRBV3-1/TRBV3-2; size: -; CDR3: CASSQNGIAGEAFF; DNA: TGTGCCAGCAGCCAAAACGGGATTGCCGGTGAAGCTTTCTTT